This T cell receptor beta chain came from a study of blood T cell repertoires in COVID-19. The repertoire was sequenced with immunoSEQ multiplex PCR; TCRdb's copy has only in-frame clones and lacks some. Among around 330,000 clones listed, around nine tenths were seen once. The CDR3 is 15 residues long. Looked up from germline, CDR1 is SGHTA and CDR2 is FQGNSA. V gave up 5 bases and J gave up 2 bases; unmatched junction bases: 6. The chain joins TRBV7-2 to TRBJ2-3, with 8 bases aligning to TRBD2. The clonotype comes from a woman aged 40 to 55 who had recovered from COVID-19. The sample was PBMCs or T cells enriched from blood (not recorded which). The CDR3 coding sequence is TGTGCCAGCAGCCTACTAGCGGCCCCCACAGATACGCAGTATTTT. Its translation: CASSLLAAPTDTQYF.